This record concerns one T cell receptor beta chain sequence. Its specificity is not known. Primers included in the PCR were 60 Vbeta and 13 Jbeta primers. The method was immunoSEQ multiplex PCR; TCRdb's version includes in-frame clones alone and lacks a portion of them. The profile shows 200,000 to 250,000 clones, around 83% of them singletons. The data are from a study of cytomegalovirus exposure and HLA in healthy donors. General study findings and limits: The listing of 150 to 200 TCR beta chains classed them as cytomegalovirus-associated.

The germline V gene encodes CDR1 SGDLS and CDR2 YYNGEE. V shed 3 bases, J shed 0 bases, and the junction held 4 bases outside the gene matches. The CDR3 spans 15 residues. J is TRBJ1-2 and V is TRBV9, with 8 bases identical to TRBD1. Sequenced: PBMCs. The clonotype was recovered from a girl between 10 and 17 years old in good health and CMV-seronegative. The CDR3 DNA is TGTGCCAGCAGCGAGGACAGGGAGGCTAACTATGGCTACACCTTC. Its translation: CASSEDREANYGYTF.